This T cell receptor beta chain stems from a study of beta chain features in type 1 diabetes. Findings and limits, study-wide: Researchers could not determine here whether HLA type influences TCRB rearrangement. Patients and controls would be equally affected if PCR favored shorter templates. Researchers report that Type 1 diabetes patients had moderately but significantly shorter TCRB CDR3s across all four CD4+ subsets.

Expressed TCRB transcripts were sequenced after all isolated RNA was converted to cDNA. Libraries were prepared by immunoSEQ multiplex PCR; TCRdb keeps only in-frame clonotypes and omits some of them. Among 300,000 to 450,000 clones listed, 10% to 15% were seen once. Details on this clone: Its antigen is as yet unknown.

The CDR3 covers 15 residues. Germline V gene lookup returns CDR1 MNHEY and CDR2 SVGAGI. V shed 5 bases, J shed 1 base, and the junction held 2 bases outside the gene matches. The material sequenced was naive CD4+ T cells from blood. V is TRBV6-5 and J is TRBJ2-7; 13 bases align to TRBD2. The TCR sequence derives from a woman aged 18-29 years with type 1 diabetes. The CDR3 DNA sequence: TGTGCCAGCAGTCAGGGACTAGCGGGGTCCTACGAGCAGTACTTC. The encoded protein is CASSQGLAGSYEQYF.